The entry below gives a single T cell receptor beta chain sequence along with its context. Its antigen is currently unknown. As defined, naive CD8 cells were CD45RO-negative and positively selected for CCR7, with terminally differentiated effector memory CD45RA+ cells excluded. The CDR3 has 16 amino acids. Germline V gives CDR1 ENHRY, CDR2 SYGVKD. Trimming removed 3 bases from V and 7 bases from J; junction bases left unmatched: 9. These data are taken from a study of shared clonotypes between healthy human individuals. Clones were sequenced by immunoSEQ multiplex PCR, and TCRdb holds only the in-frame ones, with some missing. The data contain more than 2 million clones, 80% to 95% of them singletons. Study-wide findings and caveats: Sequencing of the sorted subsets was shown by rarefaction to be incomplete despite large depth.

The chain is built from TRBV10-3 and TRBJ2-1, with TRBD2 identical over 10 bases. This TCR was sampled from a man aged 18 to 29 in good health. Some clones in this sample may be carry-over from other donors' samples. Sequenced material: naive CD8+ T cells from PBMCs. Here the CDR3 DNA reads TGTGCCATCAGTGATGGTAGCGGGAGGTCGGAAAATGAGCAGTTCTTC. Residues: CAISDGSGRSENEQFF.